This T cell receptor (beta chain) was retrieved from a study of shared clonotypes between healthy human individuals. Overall study context: For every donor, three CD4 naive, three CD4 memory, two CD8 naive and one CD8 memory plates were used.

The protocol was immunoSEQ multiplex PCR, while the TCRdb copy is restricted to in-frame clones and leaves out a portion. The sample comprises 2 million to 2.5 million clones, 95% of which are singletons, and 0.1% to 0.15% rests with the top ten. The sequenced sample consisted of naive CD4+ T cells sorted from blood. Noted subset: CD45RA+ positively selected. This receptor was identified in a man younger than 35 in good health.

As DNA, the CDR3 is TGTGCCAGCAGCTTAGCCGCACAGGTCTCCTACGAGCAGTACTTC. It specifies CASSLAAQVSYEQYF. The chain has TRBV7-2 and TRBJ2-7, with a weak D call TRBD1 (5 bases). The ends were cut back, 0 bases at V and 0 bases at J, with 9 bases in the middle. Germline V CDR1 and CDR2: SGHTA, FQGNSA. The CDR3 extends over 15 amino acids.